This TCR beta chain was sequenced during a study of glioma-infiltrating T cells after dendritic cell vaccination. Turning to the study itself: Monocyte-derived dendritic cells, cultured approximately 7 days with IL-4 and GM-CSF, were pulsed with autologous tumor lysate. Patients received three intradermal dendritic cell vaccine injections at biweekly intervals.

A word on this clone: What it recognizes is unknown.

Data came from immunoSEQ multiplex PCR; TCRdb stores just in-frame clones and leaves some out. Found here are over 90,000 clones, 80% of them singletons; the top ten hold roughly 5.3%. Study-wide findings and caveats: Longer survival after dendritic cell vaccination followed higher pretreatment TIL content.

The V gene lost 3 bases and the J gene lost 8 bases, with 7 bases spanning the gap. The CDR3 is made up of 12 amino acids. Germline V lookup: CDR1 SGHVS, CDR2 FQNEAQ. This sample's time point: after dendritic cell vaccination, including at tumor progression/relapse. Patients had residual fresh-frozen tumor tissue and more than two years of survival data. The V gene is TRBV7-8, the J gene TRBJ2-2; tentative D call: TRBD2 (5 bases). The specimen comprised blood, sampled after dendritic cell vaccination. The receptor was derived from a human donor with glioblastoma. In nucleotides, the CDR3 is TGTGCCAGCAGCTTCGGGAAAGGGGAGCTGTTTTTT. It translates to CASSFGKGELFF. Using reference TRBV7-8 and TRBJ2-2 for the parts outside the CDR3, the full variable domain is GAGVSQSPRYKVAKRGQDVALRCDPISGHVSLFWYQQALGQGPEFLTYFQNEAQLDKSGLPSDRFFAERPEGSVSTLKIQRTQQEDSAVYLCASSFGKGELFFGEGSRLTVL.